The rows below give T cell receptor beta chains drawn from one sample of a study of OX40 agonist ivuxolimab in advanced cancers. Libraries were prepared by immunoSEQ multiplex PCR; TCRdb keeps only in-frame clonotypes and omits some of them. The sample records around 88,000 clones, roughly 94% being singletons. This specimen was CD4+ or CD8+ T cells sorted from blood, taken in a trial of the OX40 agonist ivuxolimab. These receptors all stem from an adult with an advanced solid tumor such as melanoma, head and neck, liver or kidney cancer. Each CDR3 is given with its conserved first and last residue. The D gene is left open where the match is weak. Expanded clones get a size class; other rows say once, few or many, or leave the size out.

TGTGCCAGCAGCTCCAGACGGAGCACAGATACGCAGTATTTT | CASSSRRSTDTQYF | NA | NA | TRBJ2-3 | TRBV5-4
TGTGCCAGCAGCTTATCCGGGGGGACCGCATCGAGCTCCTACGAGCAGTACTTC | CASSLSGGTASSSYEQYF | TRBD2 | NA | TRBJ2-7 | TRBV7-6
TGTGCCAGCAGTTTGGGGATCGGACAGCTTTCTAAAAAACTGTTTTTT | CASSLGIGQLSKKLFF | NA | NA | TRBJ1-4 | TRBV28
TGTGCCAGCAGTGAAGCAGGAGATACGCAGTATTTT | CASSEAGDTQYF | NA | NA | TRBJ2-3 | TRBV6-1
TGTGCTAGCAGCACCGGGACAGCTCCCACAGATACGCAGTATTTT | CASSTGTAPTDTQYF | TRBD1 | NA | TRBJ2-3 | TRBV7-7
TGTGCCAGCTCACCAGATAGTAGGTCCCGGACCGGGGAGCTGTTTTTT | CASSPDSRSRTGELFF | NA | NA | TRBJ2-2 | TRBV18
TGCGCCAGCAGCGGGGGACAGGATAATTCACCCCTCCACTTT | CASSGGQDNSPLHF | TRBD1 | few | TRBJ1-6 | TRBV5-1
TGTGCCAGCAGCCAGGTACGGGGGAATGAGCAGTTCTTC | CASSQVRGNEQFF | NA | NA | TRBJ2-1 | TRBV14
TGTGCCAGCTCACCCCGGACAGTTGGAAACACCATATATTTT | CASSPRTVGNTIYF | NA | NA | TRBJ1-3 | TRBV18
TGTGCCAGCAGCGTAGGGAGACAGCCCACAGATACGCAGTATTTT | CASSVGRQPTDTQYF | NA | NA | TRBJ2-3 | TRBV9
TGTGCCAGTAGAGGGACAGGGGGAAACCAGCCCCAGCATTTT | CASRGTGGNQPQHF | TRBD1 | NA | TRBJ1-5 | TRBV19